These T cell receptor beta chains were read from a single sample in a study of Ad26.COV2.S vaccination and SARS-CoV-2 variants. The method was immunoSEQ multiplex PCR; TCRdb's version includes in-frame clones alone and lacks a portion of them. The sample lists 350,000 to 600,000 clones; 89% were seen once. This specimen consisted of peripheral blood, obtained in a trial of Ad26.COV2.S vaccine versus placebo. The receptors were gathered from a person between 18 and 60 years old who received the Ad26.COV2.S COVID-19 vaccine or a placebo. The CDR3 runs from the conserved cysteine through the conserved F or W.

v_call: TRBV18; j_call: TRBJ1-1; cdr3_aa: CASSPGVGGDTEAFF
v_call: TRBV3-1/TRBV3-2; j_call: TRBJ2-1; cdr3_aa: CASSQHSGSYNEQFF
v_call: TRBV27; j_call: TRBJ1-1; cdr3_aa: CASSFNRANTEAFF
v_call: TRBV15; j_call: TRBJ1-1; cdr3_aa: CATSPRSDSYEAFF
v_call: TRBV25-1; j_call: TRBJ2-7; cdr3_aa: CASSKASSAYEQYF
v_call: TRBV19; j_call: TRBJ2-7; cdr3_aa: CASSIGPGASYEQYF
v_call: TRBV18; j_call: TRBJ1-2; cdr3_aa: CASSPQGDYGYTF
v_call: TRBV28; j_call: TRBJ1-1; cdr3_aa: CASSILPLEAFF
v_call: TRBV5-1; j_call: TRBJ2-2; cdr3_aa: CASSLPPGELFF
v_call: TRBV9; j_call: TRBJ2-2; cdr3_aa: CASSVSTRQGANTGELFF
v_call: TRBV29-1; j_call: TRBJ1-2; cdr3_aa: CSVDKPGQGYYGWTF
v_call: TRBV28; j_call: TRBJ1-2; cdr3_aa: CASSTSGGNYGYTF
v_call: TRBV6-5; j_call: TRBJ2-7; cdr3_aa: CASSHDGSYEQYF
v_call: TRBV19; j_call: TRBJ2-2; cdr3_aa: CASSIRDIAGELFF
v_call: TRBV10-2; j_call: TRBJ1-2; cdr3_aa: CASSGTGAPYGYTF
v_call: TRBV5-1; j_call: TRBJ1-4; cdr3_aa: CASSVGSGEKLFF
v_call: TRBV4-1; j_call: TRBJ1-5; cdr3_aa: CASSQVQGGLYVGQPQHF
v_call: TRBV30; j_call: TRBJ1-1; cdr3_aa: CAWNPGPNTEAFF
v_call: TRBV4-3; j_call: TRBJ1-3; cdr3_aa: CASSQDSNRANTIYF
v_call: TRBV12-3/TRBV12-4; j_call: TRBJ2-1; cdr3_aa: CASSLGVNEQFF
v_call: TRBV3-1/TRBV3-2; j_call: TRBJ1-1; cdr3_aa: CASSRGRTEAFF
v_call: TRBV7-2; j_call: TRBJ2-7; cdr3_aa: CASSSLAGGFEQYF
v_call: TRBV5-1; j_call: TRBJ2-5; cdr3_aa: CASSPEGVETQYF
v_call: TRBV30; j_call: TRBJ1-3; cdr3_aa: CALVRKSSGNTIYF
v_call: TRBV7-6; j_call: TRBJ1-4; cdr3_aa: CASSLSGARLNEKLFF
v_call: TRBV6-5; j_call: TRBJ1-4; cdr3_aa: CASSNPGRSNEKLFF
v_call: TRBV3-1/TRBV3-2; j_call: TRBJ1-5; cdr3_aa: CASSQGVRRGWDSNQPQHF
v_call: TRBV6-5; j_call: TRBJ2-5; cdr3_aa: CASSDSLGVDQYF
v_call: TRBV9; j_call: TRBJ2-7; cdr3_aa: CASSVGDGYEQYF
v_call: TRBV27; j_call: TRBJ2-3; cdr3_aa: CASSLGPGVADTQYF
v_call: TRBV7-9; j_call: TRBJ2-7; cdr3_aa: CASSRPNYEQYF
v_call: TRBV27; j_call: TRBJ2-1; cdr3_aa: CASDPPGQGYNEQFF
v_call: TRBV6-5; j_call: TRBJ2-7; cdr3_aa: CASSSLGGNEQYF
v_call: TRBV23-1; j_call: TRBJ1-1; cdr3_aa: CASSPPWDRALGTEAFF
v_call: TRBV27; j_call: TRBJ2-7; cdr3_aa: CASSFGQGSNYEQYF
v_call: TRBV6-5; j_call: TRBJ2-5; cdr3_aa: CASSPSGGALETQYF
v_call: TRBV11-2; j_call: TRBJ2-1; cdr3_aa: CASSLHSGRAHNEQFF
v_call: TRBV3-1/TRBV3-2; j_call: TRBJ2-5; cdr3_aa: CASSQLGQGVETQYF
v_call: TRBV4-2; j_call: TRBJ2-3; cdr3_aa: CASSQGWTSGLNRDTQYF
v_call: TRBV16; j_call: TRBJ2-3; cdr3_aa: CASSAKAGGTADTQYF
v_call: TRBV7-9; j_call: TRBJ2-5; cdr3_aa: CASSARGLRETQYF
v_call: TRBV9; j_call: TRBJ1-2; cdr3_aa: CASSGLSGYTF
v_call: TRBV7-9; j_call: TRBJ1-1; cdr3_aa: CASSDGQKQMNTEAFF